The 23 T cell receptor beta chains listed next were all sequenced from one sample in a study of T-cell memory formation after mild COVID-19. TCRdb re-derived calls from the 5' RACE reads in MiXCR, one entry per CDR3 protein. Of roughly 130,000 distinct CDR3 sequences listed, about 17% are singletons. The source material was PBMCs or a T cell subset sorted from them (not recorded which). The source of these receptors is an adult woman who had mild COVID-19 (a few samples of this study predate the infection). Cell type and time point are not known.

The rearrangement links TRBV3-1 to TRBJ2-2; 7 bases align to TRBD1. The CDR3 length is 14 residues. The germline gives CDR1 LGHDT, CDR2 YNNKEL (reference sequence). V gave up 4 bases and J gave up 4 bases; unmatched junction bases: 3. This chain's CDR3 is CASSRTGGTGELFF. The CDR3 DNA reads as TGTGCCAGCAGCCGGACAGGTGGCACCGGGGAGCTGTTTTTT.

The chain links TRBV10-3 to TRBJ1-5; no definite D call. Germline V gene sequence: CDR1 ENHRY, CDR2 SYGVKD. V shed 3 bases and J shed 0 bases, with 9 bases lying between them. The CDR3 has 15 residues. CDR3 in DNA: TGTGCCATCAGTGATCAAATCTATAGCAATCAGCCCCAGCATTTT. This encodes CAISDQIYSNQPQHF.

The chain combines TRBV24-1 with TRBJ2-2; possibly TRBD2 for D (6 bases). With 3 bases removed from V and 7 bases from J, the gap between germline ends came to 8 bases. Germline loops: CDR1 KGHDR, CDR2 SFDVKD. The CDR3 is 13 residues long. The DNA for the CDR3 is TGTGCCACCAGTGATCGGGGGTTCGGGGAGCTGTTTTTT. Amino acids: CATSDRGFGELFF.

V and J are TRBV30 and TRBJ2-7; 10 nucleotides line up with TRBD2. V was clipped by 2 bases and J by 3 bases; unmatched bases: 16. The CDR3 extends over 18 amino acids. Germline CDR1 reads GTSNPN; CDR2 reads SVGIG (reference sequence). The CDR3 nucleotides read TGTGCCTGGAGTAATCTACTAGCGGGGCTCTCCCCGGGCTACGAGCAGTACTTC. This gives the protein CAWSNLLAGLSPGYEQYF. Full variable domain (outside the CDR3, taken from reference TRBV30 and TRBJ2-7): SQTIHQWPATLVQPVGSPLSLECTVEGTSNPNLYWYRQAAGRGLQLLFYSVGIGQISSEVPQNLSASRPQDRQFILSSKKLLLSDSGFYLCAWSNLLAGLSPGYEQYFGPGTRLTVT.

As concerns this clonotype: Possible read error: a much larger clone is one base away. This chain uses TRBV7-9 with TRBJ2-7; 10 nucleotides line up with TRBD1. Germline CDR1 is SEHNR and CDR2 is FQNEAQ (reference sequence). J lost 3 bases, V lost 4 bases, and 0 bases had no gene match. This CDR3 is 13 amino acids long. The CDR3 region has the DNA TGTGCCAGCAGCTGGACAGGGGGCTACGAGCAGTACTTC. Translation: CASSWTGGYEQYF.

The chain links TRBV4-3 to TRBJ1-2, with unresolved D. The V end lost 4 bases, the J end lost 6 bases, and 15 bases lay between the germline ends. CDR1 is LGHNA and CDR2 is YSLEER in the germline V gene. The CDR3 contains 14 residues. CDR3 region: CASSPGVGIHGYTF. The CDR3 DNA follows: TGCGCCAGCAGCCCTGGTGTGGGGATTCATGGCTACACCTTC.

The chain employs TRBV19 and TRBJ1-2; perhaps TRBD1 as D (5 bases). V lost 2 bases and J lost 7, with 8 bases in between. Germline values: CDR1 LNHDA, CDR2 SQIVND (reference sequence). The CDR3 consists of 12 residues. This chain's CDR3 is CASSIRGFGYTF. CDR3 in DNA: TGTGCCAGTAGTATAAGGGGATTTGGCTACACCTTC.

The chain couples TRBV5-5 to TRBJ2-2, with D possibly TRBD1 on 5 matching bases. Germline lookup yields CDR1 SGHKS and CDR2 YYEKEE (reference sequence). The CDR3 loop spans 15 amino acids. The ends were cut back, 1 base at V and 2 bases at J, with 9 bases in the middle. The CDR3 reads CASSLRDSNTGELFF. Written as DNA, the CDR3 is TGTGCCAGCAGCTTGCGCGACAGCAACACCGGGGAGCTGTTTTTT.

This clonotype was seen more than once but under ten times. This chain links TRBV7-9 with TRBJ2-7, with D tentatively TRBD1 (5 bases). The CDR3 runs to 12 residues. Trimming shortened V by 6 bases and J by 4 bases, and 10 bases separated the two germline ends. The germline V gene encodes CDR1 SEHNR and CDR2 FQNEAQ (reference sequence). The CDR3 bases are TGTGCCAGCAGTCACCAGGGATACGAGCAGTACTTC. This gives the protein CASSHQGYEQYF.

This clonotype has just a few counts. The chain combines TRBV29-1 with TRBJ1-1, with D possibly matching TRBD1 (5 bases). V lost 6 bases and J 3 bases, leaving 14 bases between the germline ends. CDR1 and CDR2 (germline): SQVTM, ANQGSEA. The CDR3 length is 13 residues. DNA for the CDR3: TGCAGCGTGAGGACCGGGACTTACACTGAAGCTTTCTTT. This codes for CSVRTGTYTEAFF.

CDR3 nucleotide sequence: TGTGCCAGCAGCCAAGTTAGCGGGACCAGATACGAGCAGTACTTC. Translation: CASSQVSGTRYEQYF. The chain joins TRBV3-2 to TRBJ2-7; the D segment call TRBD2 is taken from the table without a DNA check. TRBV3-2 counts as a pseudogene. The length of the CDR3 is 15 residues.

This clonotype was observed a handful of times. The rearrangement links TRBV11-2 to TRBJ2-5; 12 bases fit TRBD2. V dropped 1 base and J dropped 6; count of bases not matched to a gene: 6. CDR1 is SGHAT and CDR2 is FQNNGV in the germline V gene. This CDR3 is 16 amino acids long. CDR3 nucleotide sequence: TGTGCCAGCAGCTTAGGACTAGCGGGAGTTGTTAAGACCCAGTACTTC. Translating it yields CASSLGLAGVVKTQYF.

In this sample, this clonotype turned up a few times. The CDR3 sequence: CSAWGGSQPQHF. The CDR3 nucleotides read TGCAGTGCTTGGGGGGGGTCTCAGCCCCAGCATTTT. The chain employs TRBV20-1 and TRBJ1-5, with D perhaps TRBD1 (5 bases). CDR3 size: 12 residues. Deletions cut 5 bases from V and 6 bases from J, with 11 bases between. The V gene's germline CDR1 is DFQATT and CDR2 SNEGSKA (reference sequence).

The V call is TRBV12-3 or TRBV12-4, the J call TRBJ2-2, with TRBD2 matching over 11 bases. Unmatched junction bases numbered 4, after V lost 6 bases and J lost 4 bases. The length of the CDR3 is 15 residues. The CDR3 sequence: CASSRLAGSTGELFF. In DNA form, the CDR3 reads TGTGCCAGCAGCCGACTAGCGGGAAGCACCGGGGAGCTGTTTTTT.

This clonotype was found a few times. J is TRBJ2-1 and V is TRBV7-9, with D possibly matching TRBD2 (5 bases). The V gene lost 5 bases and the J gene lost 1 base, with 15 bases spanning the gap. Germline lookup yields CDR1 SEHNR and CDR2 FQNEAQ (reference sequence). CDR3 length: 16 residues. CDR3 sequence (DNA): TGTGCCAGCAGCCCCCGGACTGCTCGTTCCTACAATGAGCAGTTCTTC. This sequence encodes CASSPRTARSYNEQFF.

The chain couples TRBV7-9 to TRBJ1-4; possible D gene TRBD1, 5 bases. Germline CDR1 reads SEHNR; CDR2 reads FQNEAQ (reference sequence). V was clipped by 5 bases and J by 5 bases, with 18 bases between them. This CDR3 has 16 residues. In DNA form, the CDR3 reads TGTGCCAGCAGCCCACCCCTTGGGGGTGCAAATGAAAAACTGTTTTTT. Translating it yields CASSPPLGGANEKLFF.

This clonotype was detected ten times or more. The gene calls are TRBV12-3 or TRBV12-4 and TRBJ1-5, with 9 bases aligning to TRBD1. The CDR3 consists of 14 residues. V was pared by 3 bases and J by 7 bases, with 4 bases of the junction left unmatched. CDR3 coding DNA: TGTGCCAGCAGTTTGGGACAGGGAAGGCAGCCCCAGCATTTT. Translating gives CASSLGQGRQPQHF.

This clonotype occurred a few times. The J gene is TRBJ2-7, the V gene TRBV20-1; 9 positions agree with TRBD2. The germline V gene has CDR1 DFQATT and CDR2 SNEGSKA (reference sequence). The ends lost 4 bases at V and 3 bases at J; junction bases unmatched: 7. The CDR3 contains 14 residues. CDR3 nucleotide sequence: TGCAGTGCTACAGGCAGACTAGCGGACTACGAGCAGTACTTC. Protein sequence: CSATGRLADYEQYF.

This clonotype was counted between two and nine times. This chain joins TRBV12-3 or TRBV12-4 and TRBJ2-7; D gene ambiguous. Trimming removed 2 bases at V and 6 bases at J, with 11 bases between. The CDR3 has 13 residues. This chain's CDR3 is CASSLLLEREQYF. For the CDR3, the DNA is TGTGCCAGCAGTTTACTCTTGGAGCGCGAGCAGTACTTC.

The chain links TRBV11-3 to TRBJ2-5; 9 positions match TRBD1. This CDR3 spans 15 amino acids. CDR1 and CDR2 (germline): SGHNT, YENEEA. V was pared by 7 bases and J by 5 bases, with 11 bases of the junction left unmatched. The CDR3 coding sequence is TGTGCCAGCAAGGGATACAGGGGGCAACAGGAGACCCAGTACTTC. Translated, it gives CASKGYRGQQETQYF.

A few counts support this clonotype. This rearrangement joins TRBV29-1 to TRBJ1-1; D remains ambiguous. Trimming cost V 7 bases and J 6 bases, with 27 bases left between them. CDR1 and CDR2 (germline): SQVTM, ANQGSEA. This CDR3 comprises 16 residues. The chain's CDR3 is CSGSSGMPLSGAEAFF. The DNA of the CDR3 is TGCAGCGGCTCTTCGGGGATGCCCTTGTCCGGGGCTGAAGCTTTCTTT.

Details on this clonotype: The limits of the CDR3 on the DNA are not certain, so only TCRdb's listed CDR3 is given. The V call is TRBV4-1, the J call TRBJ2-6; TRBD1 was called by the table and not checked on the DNA. The CDR3 spans 19 amino acids, including both terminal residues. Germline-derived CDR1 and CDR2 are MGHRA and YSYEKL. CDR3 sequence reads: CASSFFGQLFVSGANVLTF.

This clonotype has just a few counts. The CDR3 spells CASSDSPETQYF. CDR3 DNA: TGTGCCAGCAGTGACTCACCAGAGACCCAGTACTTC. V usage is TRBV25-1 and J usage is TRBJ2-5; no clear D gene. The V end lost 3 bases, the J end lost 4 bases, and 6 bases lay between the germline ends. The CDR3 runs to 12 residues. The germline V gene encodes CDR1 MGHDK and CDR2 SYGVNS.